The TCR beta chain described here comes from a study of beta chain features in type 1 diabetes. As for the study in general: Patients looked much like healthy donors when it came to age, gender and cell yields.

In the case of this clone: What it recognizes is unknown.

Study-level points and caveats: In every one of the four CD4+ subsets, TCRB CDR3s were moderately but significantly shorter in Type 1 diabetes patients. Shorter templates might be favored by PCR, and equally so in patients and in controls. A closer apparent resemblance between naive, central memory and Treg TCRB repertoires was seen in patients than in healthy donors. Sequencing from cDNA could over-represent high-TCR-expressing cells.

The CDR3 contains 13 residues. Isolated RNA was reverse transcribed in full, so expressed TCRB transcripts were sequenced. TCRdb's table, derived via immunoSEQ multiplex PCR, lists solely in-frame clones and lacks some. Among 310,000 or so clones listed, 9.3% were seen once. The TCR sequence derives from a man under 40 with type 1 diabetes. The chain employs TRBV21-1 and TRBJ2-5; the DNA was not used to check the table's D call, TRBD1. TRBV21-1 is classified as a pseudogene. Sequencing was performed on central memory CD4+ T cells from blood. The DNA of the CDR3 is TGTGCCAGCAGTAGACAGGGGAAAGAGACCCAGTACTTC. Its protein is CASSRQGKETQYF.